A selection of T cell receptor beta chains follows, all from one sample in a study of Graves' ophthalmopathy and Graves' hyperthyroidism. One entry per CDR3 protein, called by TCRdb with MiXCR from the multiplex PCR reads. This table has roughly 700,000 distinct CDR3 sequences, roughly two fifths appearing once. The sample was peripheral blood. These receptor sequences come from an adult man with Graves' ophthalmopathy. CDR3s include the opening cysteine and the closing phenylalanine or tryptophan. A D gene is named only where the DNA matches it firmly. Size values are once, few and many counts, or a class for expanded clones, and some rows have none.

>-|TRBV9|TRBJ2-3|-
CASSVEYTDTQYF
TGTGCCAGCAGCGTAGAATACACAGATACGCAGTATTTT
>-|TRBV2|TRBJ1-2|-
CASSYTHRPGRGNYGYTF
TGTGCCAGCAGTTACACACACAGGCCAGGGCGGGGAAACTATGGCTACACCTTC
>few|TRBV2|TRBJ1-5|TRBD1
CASSEEKGALNQPQHF
TGTGCCAGCAGTGAAGAGAAGGGGGCACTAAATCAGCCCCAGCATTTT
>-|TRBV11-2|TRBJ2-7|-
CASSPGWNEQYF
TGTGCCAGCAGCCCTGGTTGGAACGAGCAGTACTTC
>many|TRBV10-2|TRBJ2-7|TRBD1
CASSDGTGASYEQYF
TGCGCCAGCAGTGACGGGACAGGGGCCTCCTACGAGCAGTACTTC
>-|TRBV2|TRBJ1-6|-
CASSQGRRENSPLHF
TGTGCCAGCAGCCAGGGACGCCGGGAGAATTCACCCCTCCACTTT
>-|TRBV20-1|TRBJ2-5|-
CSARDAGDPQETQYF
TGCAGTGCTAGAGATGCTGGGGACCCACAAGAGACCCAGTACTTC
>few|TRBV19|TRBJ2-5|TRBD2
CASRKRGEETQYF
TGTGCCAGTAGAAAGCGGGGGGAAGAGACCCAGTACTTC
>few|TRBV6-6|TRBJ1-1|-
CASSYSSAVEAFF
TGTGCCAGCAGTTACTCAAGCGCAGTTGAAGCTTTCTTT
>few|TRBV7-9|TRBJ2-5|-
CASSLEGGGARTQYF
TGTGCCAGCAGCTTAGAAGGGGGAGGAGCGCGGACCCAGTACTTC
>-|TRBV7-3|TRBJ1-6|-
CASSPLGGARSPLHF
TGTGCCAGCAGCCCCCTCGGGGGCGCGAGGTCACCCCTCCACTTT
>-|TRBV5-1|TRBJ2-5|-
CASSHRIGAVQETQYF
TGCGCCAGCAGCCACCGAATCGGGGCAGTACAAGAGACCCAGTACTTC
>few|TRBV2|TRBJ1-2|-
CASSDGMGNYGYTF
TGTGCCAGCAGCGACGGGATGGGAAACTATGGCTACACCTTC
>few|TRBV5-1|TRBJ2-5|TRBD1
CASSLGQGVDGETQYF
TGCGCCAGCAGCTTAGGACAGGGCGTGGATGGGGAGACCCAGTACTTC
>-|TRBV19|TRBJ2-2|TRBD2
CASIPSGIPNTGELFF
TGTGCCAGTATTCCTAGCGGGATACCGAACACCGGGGAGCTGTTTTTT
>-|TRBV7-9|TRBJ2-7|TRBD2
CASSPSSGRLYEQYF
TGTGCCAGCAGCCCATCTAGCGGGAGGCTGTACGAGCAGTACTTC
>few|TRBV12-3/TRBV12-4|TRBJ1-2|-
CASSANMGYYRGYTF
TGTGCCAGCAGTGCGAACATGGGGTATTATCGCGGCTACACCTTC
>-|TRBV27|TRBJ2-3|TRBD2
CASQTAGGPSNTQYF
TGTGCCAGCCAAACAGCGGGAGGCCCGTCAAATACGCAGTATTTT
>-|TRBV24-1|TRBJ2-7|-
CASSPRAPEKGYEQYF
TGTGCCAGCTCACCCCGCGCCCCCGAGAAGGGGTACGAGCAGTACTTC
>-|TRBV25-1|TRBJ1-2|-
CASTLRPQIYGYTF
TGTGCCAGCACACTACGGCCCCAGATCTATGGCTACACCTTC
>few|TRBV4-2|TRBJ1-2|TRBD1
CASSQTRGQNYGYTF
TGTGCCAGCAGCCAAACCAGGGGGCAAAACTATGGCTACACCTTC
>many|TRBV29-1|TRBJ1-2|-
CSVKGQGYTF
TGCAGCGTTAAAGGGCAAGGCTACACCTTC
>-|TRBV29-1|TRBJ1-2|-
CSVRTGHDYGYTF
TGCAGCGTCAGAACGGGACACGACTATGGCTACACCTTC
>few|TRBV9|TRBJ1-2|-
CASSQRSYGYTF
TGTGCCAGCAGCCAACGCAGCTATGGCTACACCTTC
>-|TRBV12-3/TRBV12-4|TRBJ2-7|-
CASSLAVLAAYEQYF
TGTGCCAGCAGTTTAGCTGTGCTCGCGGCCTACGAGCAGTACTTC
>-|TRBV30|TRBJ1-6|-
CAWSTGTDSPLHF
TGTGCCTGGAGCACAGGGACGGATTCACCCCTCCACTTT
>many|TRBV7-2|TRBJ1-5|-
CATGERWPQHF
TGTGCCACCGGGGAGCGGTGGCCCCAGCATTTT
>many|TRBV29-1|TRBJ1-2|-
CSAPDYDGYTF
TGCAGCGCTCCCGATTACGATGGCTACACCTTC
>-|TRBV10-3|TRBJ1-1|-
CASSRRGVQGTEAFF
TGTGCCAGCAGCCGTCGGGGGGTCCAGGGCACTGAAGCTTTCTTT
>few|TRBV11-2|TRBJ2-6|-
CASSLGVANVLTF
TGTGCCAGCAGCTTAGGCGTCGCCAACGTCCTGACTTTC
>many|TRBV14|TRBJ2-5|-
CASSQGGLGETQYF
TGTGCCAGCAGCCAAGGAGGTTTAGGAGAGACCCAGTACTTC
>few|TRBV5-1|TRBJ1-1|-
CASSLDPSGLNTEAFF
TGCGCCAGCAGCTTGGACCCAAGTGGCCTGAACACTGAAGCTTTCTTT
>-|TRBV10-2|TRBJ1-2|-
CASSDERASGYTF
TGCGCCAGCAGTGATGAAAGGGCGAGCGGCTACACCTTC
>few|TRBV5-1|TRBJ2-5|TRBD2
CASSLVRGTSGIETQYF
TGCGCCAGCAGCTTGGTCAGGGGGACTAGCGGGATTGAGACCCAGTACTTC
>few|TRBV24-1|TRBJ2-2|-
CATSNPTGELFF
TGTGCCACCAGTAACCCCACCGGGGAGCTGTTTTTT
>-|TRBV19|TRBJ1-5|-
CASSLSGRQPQHF
TGTGCCAGCAGTTTATCGGGGCGGCAGCCCCAGCATTTT
>-|TRBV11-1|TRBJ1-2|-
CVSSPAVGYTF
TGTGTCAGCAGCCCCGCGGTCGGCTACACCTTC
>many|TRBV7-2|TRBJ1-2|-
CASSLALGGRFYGYTF
TGTGCCAGCAGCTTAGCATTGGGGGGGCGTTTCTATGGCTACACCTTC
>-|TRBV7-2|TRBJ2-7|-
CAWSASYEQYF
TGTGCCTGGAGTGCTAGCTACGAGCAGTACTTC
>many|TRBV10-3|TRBJ1-5|-
CAISDLLDQPQHF
TGTGCCATCAGTGACTTACTGGATCAGCCCCAGCATTTT
>many|TRBV7-6|TRBJ2-5|-
CASSSRGLQETQYF
TGTGCCAGCAGCTCCCGTGGGCTTCAAGAGACCCAGTACTTC
>-|TRBV6-5|TRBJ2-7|-
CASSSRNEQYF
TGTGCCAGCAGTTCCCGAAACGAGCAGTACTTC
>many|TRBV15|TRBJ1-1|-
CATSRDRGREAFF
TGTGCCACCAGCAGAGATAGAGGGCGTGAAGCTTTCTTT
>-|TRBV20-1|TRBJ1-1|-
CSAALTGLNTEAFF
TGCAGTGCAGCCCTGACAGGTTTGAACACTGAAGCTTTCTTT
>-|TRBV10-3|TRBJ2-5|-
CASRENVRETQYF
TGTGCCAGCAGGGAAAACGTGAGAGAGACCCAGTACTTC
>many|TRBV10-3|TRBJ1-1|-
CAISGGYGDTEAFF
TGTGCCATCAGTGGAGGGTACGGAGACACTGAAGCTTTCTTT
>few|TRBV7-6|TRBJ1-1|-
CASSLQDAEGTEAFF
TGTGCCAGCAGCTTACAGGACGCGGAGGGCACTGAAGCTTTCTTT
>-|TRBV20-1|TRBJ2-2|-
CSALVPGPVGTGELFF
TGCAGTGCGCTAGTACCGGGACCAGTGGGCACCGGGGAGCTGTTTTTT
>-|TRBV19|TRBJ1-1|TRBD1
CASSPREGQGASFF
TGTGCCAGTAGTCCCCGGGAGGGGCAGGGGGCGAGTTTCTTT
>-|TRBV20-1|TRBJ1-4|TRBD1
CSASRQGADEKLFF
TGCAGTGCTAGTCGACAGGGGGCGGATGAAAAACTGTTTTTT
>few|TRBV20-1|TRBJ1-1|TRBD1
CSAHGQGRAEAFF
TGCAGTGCGCATGGACAGGGTAGGGCTGAAGCTTTCTTT
>-|TRBV6-5|TRBJ2-7|-
CASSYSQGLSNEQYF
TGTGCCAGCAGTTACTCCCAGGGGTTGTCCAACGAGCAGTACTTC
>once|TRBV29-1|TRBJ2-5|TRBD1
CSGQGPQNGETQYF
TGCAGCGGACAGGGACCTCAAAACGGAGAGACCCAGTACTTC
>many|TRBV29-1|TRBJ1-2|TRBD1
CSVVLYGTGKYGYTF
TGCAGCGTTGTCTTATATGGGACAGGGAAATATGGCTACACCTTC
>many|TRBV10-3|TRBJ1-4|-
CAISERGGNEKLFF
TGTGCCATCAGTGAGCGAGGGGGGAATGAAAAACTGTTTTTT
>-|TRBV10-3|TRBJ2-7|-
CAISSGEVYEQYF
TGTGCCATCAGTTCAGGGGAAGTGTACGAGCAGTACTTC
>many|TRBV7-9|TRBJ1-1|TRBD1
CASRRGMNTEAFF
TGTGCCAGCCGCAGGGGGATGAACACTGAAGCTTTCTTT